This is a list of T cell receptor beta chains from one sample in a study of T cell changes during pregnancy in multiple sclerosis. Only in-frame clones appear in the TCRdb table, and some are missing; sequencing was by immunoSEQ multiplex PCR. This sample has 65,000 to 95,000 clones, with approximately 94% found just once. Sample: peripheral blood, taken after pregnancy. The origin of the receptors is a female donor in good health, enrolled as a control in a pregnancy study. Each CDR3 is given with its conserved first and last residue. D genes are given only for firm matches. A clone size is listed for some rows: how often the clone was seen (once, few, many), or a class if it is expanded.

>15|TRBV9|-|-|TRBJ1-5
TGTGCCAGCAGCCGGGGGAGGTATAGCAATCAGCCCCAGCATTTT
CASSRGRYSNQPQHF
>17|TRBV9|TRBD1|-|TRBJ2-7
TGTGCCAGCAGCGCCCTAGCCGGGACAGGGGCCTCCTACGAGCAGTACTTC
CASSALAGTGASYEQYF
>16|TRBV4-2|-|-|TRBJ1-2
TGTGCCAGCAGCCACGTTGACGAGACAGCAAACTATGGCTACACCTTC
CASSHVDETANYGYTF
>14|TRBV28|TRBD1|-|TRBJ2-4
TGTGCCAGCAGTTCGACAGGGATTGAAAACATTCAGTACTTC
CASSSTGIENIQYF
>13|TRBV6-5|-|-|TRBJ1-2
TGTGCCAGCAGTTCCGAGGGTTATCTCGGCTACACCTTC
CASSSEGYLGYTF
>13|TRBV6-6|-|-|TRBJ2-7
TGTGCCAGCACCCCAGGGGAGTTTCGAAGGCAGTACTTC
CASTPGEFRRQYF
>14|TRBV11-3|-|-|TRBJ2-3
TGTGCCAGCAGCTTAGAGGCAGGGGTCGATACGCAGTATTTT
CASSLEAGVDTQYF
>19|TRBV5-1|TRBD1|-|TRBJ1-2
TGCGCCAGCAGCTTGGGGACAGGGGGCTGGTTACGGCTAGGCTATGGCTACACCTTC
CASSLGTGGWLRLGYGYTF
>13|TRBV19|TRBD1|-|TRBJ2-1
TGTGCCAGTAGTAATACAGGGGTCAGTGAGCAGTTCTTC
CASSNTGVSEQFF
>15|TRBV29-1|-|-|TRBJ1-3
TGCAGCGTTGAGATGGCGGCGGGACTCAAAAACACCATATATTTT
CSVEMAAGLKNTIYF
>17|TRBV30|TRBD1|-|TRBJ1-2
TGTGCCTGGAGTGTTCCGGGACAGGCGGGATCGAACTATGGCTACACCTTC
CAWSVPGQAGSNYGYTF
>15|TRBV7-2|TRBD2|few|TRBJ2-7
TGTGCCAGCAGCTTAGCGCTGGGACTAGTTTCCGAGCAGTACTTC
CASSLALGLVSEQYF
>16|TRBV6-5|TRBD1|once|TRBJ1-2
TGTGCCAGCAGTTACCTCGGTACAGGGGGGGTCTATGGCTACACCTTC
CASSYLGTGGVYGYTF
>14|TRBV9|TRBD2|-|TRBJ2-7
TGTGCCAGCAGCGTAGTCGGGGGGTCCTACGAGCAGTACTTC
CASSVVGGSYEQYF
>16|TRBV6-6|-|-|TRBJ1-2
TGTGCCAGCATTGGATGGGGGGACCTCGTTAGCTATGGCTACACCTTC
CASIGWGDLVSYGYTF
>13|TRBV5-1|-|-|TRBJ1-1
TGCGCCAGCAGCTTGGACAGGAACACTGAAGCTTTCTTT
CASSLDRNTEAFF
>16|TRBV27|TRBD2|-|TRBJ2-7
TGTGCCAGCAGTTTATACTCGGGACTAGCAGTTTACGAGCAGTACTTC
CASSLYSGLAVYEQYF
>14|TRBV21-1|-|-|TRBJ2-7
TGTGCCAGCAGCAAAGCGGGACAGGGCTACGAGCAGTACTTC
CASSKAGQGYEQYF
>16|TRBV9|-|-|TRBJ2-1
TGTGCCAGCAGCGTAGGCTTAGGACTAACTTACAATGAGCAGTTCTTC
CASSVGLGLTYNEQFF
>15|TRBV4-3|TRBD1|-|TRBJ1-5
TGCGCCAGCAGCCGGATTACAGGGGATGGTCAGCCCCAGCATTTT
CASSRITGDGQPQHF
>15|TRBV4-3|-|-|TRBJ2-5
TGCGCCAGCAGCCAAGAAGGGACTTTCCAAGAGACCCAGTACTTC
CASSQEGTFQETQYF
>17|TRBV7-9|TRBD2|-|TRBJ2-5
TGTGCCAGCAGCAACGCCGGGACTAGCGGGGGGATAGAGACCCAGTACTTC
CASSNAGTSGGIETQYF
>16|TRBV9|-|-|TRBJ2-2
TGTGCCAGCAGCGTAAGGTCCACGGGGGACACCGGGGAGCTGTTTTTT
CASSVRSTGDTGELFF
>16|TRBV18|TRBD1|-|TRBJ1-3
TGTGCCAGCTCGACGGGACAGTCAGATTCTGGAAACACCATATATTTT
CASSTGQSDSGNTIYF
>17|TRBV18|TRBD1|-|TRBJ2-1
TGTGCCAGCTCACCACCGACAGGGTTGGGCTCCTACAATGAGCAGTTCTTC
CASSPPTGLGSYNEQFF
>14|TRBV5-3|-|-|TRBJ1-5
TGTGCCAGAAGATCGGACAGCCTCAATCAGCCCCAGCATTTT
CARRSDSLNQPQHF
>14|TRBV6-6|-|-|TRBJ1-5
TGTGCCAGCAGGCAAAGGGGGGGCTATCAGCCCCAGCATTTT
CASRQRGGYQPQHF
>18|TRBV13|TRBD2|-|TRBJ2-1
TGTGCCAGCAGCTTAGGGTTGTGGCTAGCGGGGGGGTTTTATGAGCAGTTCTTC
CASSLGLWLAGGFYEQFF
>16|TRBV9|-|-|TRBJ1-1
TGTGCCAGCAGCGTAGGACCCCCCGGAGGGGTGACTGAAGCTTTCTTT
CASSVGPPGGVTEAFF
>13|TRBV30|-|-|TRBJ1-1
TGTGCCTGGAACACAGGGTTGAACACTGAAGCTTTCTTT
CAWNTGLNTEAFF
>15|TRBV29-1|TRBD2|-|TRBJ2-3
TGCAGCGTTGAAGTCGCCAGCGGGAGGGCTCATACGCAGTATTTT
CSVEVASGRAHTQYF
>16|TRBV9|TRBD2|-|TRBJ2-3
TGTGCCAGCAGCTCAGGGAGGACTAGCGGGGTTGATACGCAGTATTTT
CASSSGRTSGVDTQYF
>14|TRBV30|-|-|TRBJ2-7
TGTGCCTGGAGTGCATTAGGACTCGGCTACGAGCAGTACTTC
CAWSALGLGYEQYF
>13|TRBV7-3|-|once|TRBJ2-3
TGTGCCAGCAGCTTAGCGGTCACAGATACGCAGTATTTT
CASSLAVTDTQYF
>14|TRBV27|-|-|TRBJ2-7
TGTGCCAGCCAAGCTCTCCCCCACTCCTACGAGCAGTACTTC
CASQALPHSYEQYF
>18|TRBV15|TRBD2|-|TRBJ2-1
TGTGCCACCAGCAGAGCACCCCTAGCGGGGAGCTCCTACAATGAGCAGTTCTTC
CATSRAPLAGSSYNEQFF
>14|TRBV19|-|-|TRBJ2-1
TGTGCCAGTAGTAGACTGACTGTATACAATGAGCAGTTCTTC
CASSRLTVYNEQFF
>13|TRBV6-1|-|once|TRBJ1-2
TGTGCCAGCAGACCCACAGGGAATGGAGGCTACACCTTC
CASRPTGNGGYTF
>14|TRBV28|TRBD1|once|TRBJ2-1
TGTGCCATCGCCCGGACAGGGGACATCAATGAGCAGTTCTTC
CAIARTGDINEQFF
>14|TRBV2|TRBD1|-|TRBJ2-7
TGTGCCAGCAGGGCTCGGGGACAGAGCTACGAGCAGTACTTC
CASRARGQSYEQYF
>13|TRBV4-1|-|-|TRBJ1-6
TGCGCCAGCAAAGGAGCAGGAAGGGGTCCCCTCCACTTT
CASKGAGRGPLHF
>14|TRBV27|TRBD1|-|TRBJ1-1
TGTGCCAGCAGGGGGGACAGTTCGTTCGCTGAAGCTTTCTTT
CASRGDSSFAEAFF
>11|TRBV19|-|medium-sized|TRBJ2-1
TGTGGGGCGAGTTCCTACAATGAGCAGTTCTTC
CGASSYNEQFF
>15|TRBV7-7|TRBD2|once|TRBJ2-1
TGTGCTAGCAGCCTAAGCGGGAGTGCCTACAATGAGCAGTTCTTC
CASSLSGSAYNEQFF
>14|TRBV6-5|-|-|TRBJ1-3
TGTGCCAGCAGTCAGAACGATGCCGTAAACACCATATATTTT
CASSQNDAVNTIYF
>15|TRBV19|TRBD1|-|TRBJ1-1
TGTGCCAGTAGTCCCGACAGGGCTCAGGGCACTGAAGCTTTCTTT
CASSPDRAQGTEAFF
>13|TRBV6-5|-|-|TRBJ1-1
TGTGCCAGCTCCCGACAGCAAGACACTGAAGCTTTCTTT
CASSRQQDTEAFF
>14|TRBV2|-|-|TRBJ1-1
TGTGCCAGCAGTGAGGCGGGGCCGAACACTGAAGCTTTCTTT
CASSEAGPNTEAFF
>15|TRBV18|TRBD1|-|TRBJ1-6
TGTGCCAGCTCACCACGCACAGGGGAAAATTCACCCCTCCACTTT
CASSPRTGENSPLHF
>15|TRBV5-1|-|once|TRBJ2-7
TGCGCCAGCAACCCCTATTTAGGGGCTACTGTGGAGCAGTACTTC
CASNPYLGATVEQYF
>15|TRBV7-9|-|once|TRBJ1-2
TGTGCCAGCATGTATTTAGGGGGTACTTTTTATGGCTACACCTTC
CASMYLGGTFYGYTF
>12|TRBV5-1|-|-|TRBJ2-3
TGCGCCAGCAGCTCCGGAGGTGATACGCAGTATTTT
CASSSGGDTQYF
>14|TRBV5-4|TRBD1|-|TRBJ1-4
TGTGCCAGCAGCTTGGGACAGGGGGCGGAAAAACTGTTTTTT
CASSLGQGAEKLFF
>15|TRBV28|-|-|TRBJ2-7
TGTGCCACCTTTTCTGGCGGAAAAAGCTCCTACGAGCAGTACTTC
CATFSGGKSSYEQYF
>14|TRBV10-1|-|-|TRBJ1-3
TGCGCCAGCAGGATCGGGGGGCCTGGAAACACCATATATTTT
CASRIGGPGNTIYF